What follows are 7 T cell receptor beta chains derived from one specimen sequenced in a study of blood T cells in healthy people across ages. Combining a sample-barcoded 5' primer with a J-beta primer mix, a second PCR ran for roughly 7 to 12 cycles. One entry per CDR3 protein, called by TCRdb with MiXCR from the 5' RACE reads. The table records approximately 850,000 distinct CDR3 sequences, over 45% of them present only once. Sequences were obtained from blood. The origin of the receptors is a man aged 30 to 45 in good health.

The CDR3 sequence is CASSFASGGANEQFF. DNA for the CDR3: TGTGCCAGCAGTTTTGCTAGCGGGGGGGCAAATGAGCAGTTCTTC. The chain links TRBV12-3 or TRBV12-4 to TRBJ2-1, with TRBD2 matching over 12 bases. Losses at the gene ends were 3 bases for V and 7 bases for J; bases not matched to a gene: 4. The CDR3 spans 15 residues.

CDR3 loop: CASGSGPREKLFF. For the CDR3, the DNA is TGTGCCAGCGGCTCCGGGCCGAGAGAAAAACTGTTTTTT. The rearrangement uses TRBV6-6 and TRBJ1-4; no clear D gene. There are 13 residues in the CDR3. Germline CDR1 is MNHNY and CDR2 is SVGAGI (reference sequence). With 8 bases removed from V and 8 bases from J, the gap between germline ends came to 15 bases.

The chain joins TRBV7-2 to TRBJ1-2; unclear D gene. The V gene's germline CDR1 is SGHTA and CDR2 FQGNSA. V was clipped by 3 bases and J by 7 bases, with 12 bases between them. This CDR3 has 13 amino acids. CDR3 in amino acids: CASSFQGIFGYTF. The CDR3 coding sequence is TGTGCCAGCAGCTTTCAAGGGATTTTTGGCTACACCTTC.

The CDR3 DNA follows: TGTGCCAGCAGTTTGGACCTCCTCGGGGAGCAGTTCTTC. It yields the protein CASSLDLLGEQFF. The gene calls are TRBV12-3 or TRBV12-4 and TRBJ2-1; D gene uncertain. The V gene lost 3 bases and the J gene lost 10 bases, with 13 bases spanning the gap. CDR3 size: 13 residues.

In this sample, this clonotype turned up a few times. One end of the junction does not line up with germline, which may come from a read error. CDR3 residues: CASSASRPIPDNEQFF. CDR3 DNA sequence: TGTGCTAGCAGCGCCTCGAGGCCTATCCCTGACAATGAGCAGTTCTTC. This rearrangement joins TRBV7-7 to TRBJ2-1, with D uncertain. The CDR3 covers 16 residues. Germline V gene sequence: CDR1 SSHAT, CDR2 FNYEAQ (reference sequence).

The rearrangement joins TRBV20-1 to TRBJ2-1, with a weak D call TRBD2 (6 bases). Per germline, CDR1 DFQATT and CDR2 SNEGSKA (reference sequence). The CDR3 is 11 residues long. Trimming removed 3 bases at V and 10 bases at J, with 10 bases between. The CDR3 nucleotides read TGCAGTGCTAGGGGGGGTCGAGAGCAGTTCTTC. This translates into CSARGGREQFF.

This clonotype was seen only a few times. The genes are TRBV5-5 and TRBJ2-1; a weak D match, TRBD2 (6 bases). V shed 1 base and J shed 8 bases, with 16 bases lying between them. Germline V gene sequence: CDR1 SGHKS, CDR2 YYEKEE (reference sequence). The CDR3 is 15 residues long. This CDR3 reads CASSLRRDLSDEQFF. CDR3 sequence (DNA): TGTGCCAGCAGCTTGCGGCGGGACCTGTCGGATGAGCAGTTCTTC.